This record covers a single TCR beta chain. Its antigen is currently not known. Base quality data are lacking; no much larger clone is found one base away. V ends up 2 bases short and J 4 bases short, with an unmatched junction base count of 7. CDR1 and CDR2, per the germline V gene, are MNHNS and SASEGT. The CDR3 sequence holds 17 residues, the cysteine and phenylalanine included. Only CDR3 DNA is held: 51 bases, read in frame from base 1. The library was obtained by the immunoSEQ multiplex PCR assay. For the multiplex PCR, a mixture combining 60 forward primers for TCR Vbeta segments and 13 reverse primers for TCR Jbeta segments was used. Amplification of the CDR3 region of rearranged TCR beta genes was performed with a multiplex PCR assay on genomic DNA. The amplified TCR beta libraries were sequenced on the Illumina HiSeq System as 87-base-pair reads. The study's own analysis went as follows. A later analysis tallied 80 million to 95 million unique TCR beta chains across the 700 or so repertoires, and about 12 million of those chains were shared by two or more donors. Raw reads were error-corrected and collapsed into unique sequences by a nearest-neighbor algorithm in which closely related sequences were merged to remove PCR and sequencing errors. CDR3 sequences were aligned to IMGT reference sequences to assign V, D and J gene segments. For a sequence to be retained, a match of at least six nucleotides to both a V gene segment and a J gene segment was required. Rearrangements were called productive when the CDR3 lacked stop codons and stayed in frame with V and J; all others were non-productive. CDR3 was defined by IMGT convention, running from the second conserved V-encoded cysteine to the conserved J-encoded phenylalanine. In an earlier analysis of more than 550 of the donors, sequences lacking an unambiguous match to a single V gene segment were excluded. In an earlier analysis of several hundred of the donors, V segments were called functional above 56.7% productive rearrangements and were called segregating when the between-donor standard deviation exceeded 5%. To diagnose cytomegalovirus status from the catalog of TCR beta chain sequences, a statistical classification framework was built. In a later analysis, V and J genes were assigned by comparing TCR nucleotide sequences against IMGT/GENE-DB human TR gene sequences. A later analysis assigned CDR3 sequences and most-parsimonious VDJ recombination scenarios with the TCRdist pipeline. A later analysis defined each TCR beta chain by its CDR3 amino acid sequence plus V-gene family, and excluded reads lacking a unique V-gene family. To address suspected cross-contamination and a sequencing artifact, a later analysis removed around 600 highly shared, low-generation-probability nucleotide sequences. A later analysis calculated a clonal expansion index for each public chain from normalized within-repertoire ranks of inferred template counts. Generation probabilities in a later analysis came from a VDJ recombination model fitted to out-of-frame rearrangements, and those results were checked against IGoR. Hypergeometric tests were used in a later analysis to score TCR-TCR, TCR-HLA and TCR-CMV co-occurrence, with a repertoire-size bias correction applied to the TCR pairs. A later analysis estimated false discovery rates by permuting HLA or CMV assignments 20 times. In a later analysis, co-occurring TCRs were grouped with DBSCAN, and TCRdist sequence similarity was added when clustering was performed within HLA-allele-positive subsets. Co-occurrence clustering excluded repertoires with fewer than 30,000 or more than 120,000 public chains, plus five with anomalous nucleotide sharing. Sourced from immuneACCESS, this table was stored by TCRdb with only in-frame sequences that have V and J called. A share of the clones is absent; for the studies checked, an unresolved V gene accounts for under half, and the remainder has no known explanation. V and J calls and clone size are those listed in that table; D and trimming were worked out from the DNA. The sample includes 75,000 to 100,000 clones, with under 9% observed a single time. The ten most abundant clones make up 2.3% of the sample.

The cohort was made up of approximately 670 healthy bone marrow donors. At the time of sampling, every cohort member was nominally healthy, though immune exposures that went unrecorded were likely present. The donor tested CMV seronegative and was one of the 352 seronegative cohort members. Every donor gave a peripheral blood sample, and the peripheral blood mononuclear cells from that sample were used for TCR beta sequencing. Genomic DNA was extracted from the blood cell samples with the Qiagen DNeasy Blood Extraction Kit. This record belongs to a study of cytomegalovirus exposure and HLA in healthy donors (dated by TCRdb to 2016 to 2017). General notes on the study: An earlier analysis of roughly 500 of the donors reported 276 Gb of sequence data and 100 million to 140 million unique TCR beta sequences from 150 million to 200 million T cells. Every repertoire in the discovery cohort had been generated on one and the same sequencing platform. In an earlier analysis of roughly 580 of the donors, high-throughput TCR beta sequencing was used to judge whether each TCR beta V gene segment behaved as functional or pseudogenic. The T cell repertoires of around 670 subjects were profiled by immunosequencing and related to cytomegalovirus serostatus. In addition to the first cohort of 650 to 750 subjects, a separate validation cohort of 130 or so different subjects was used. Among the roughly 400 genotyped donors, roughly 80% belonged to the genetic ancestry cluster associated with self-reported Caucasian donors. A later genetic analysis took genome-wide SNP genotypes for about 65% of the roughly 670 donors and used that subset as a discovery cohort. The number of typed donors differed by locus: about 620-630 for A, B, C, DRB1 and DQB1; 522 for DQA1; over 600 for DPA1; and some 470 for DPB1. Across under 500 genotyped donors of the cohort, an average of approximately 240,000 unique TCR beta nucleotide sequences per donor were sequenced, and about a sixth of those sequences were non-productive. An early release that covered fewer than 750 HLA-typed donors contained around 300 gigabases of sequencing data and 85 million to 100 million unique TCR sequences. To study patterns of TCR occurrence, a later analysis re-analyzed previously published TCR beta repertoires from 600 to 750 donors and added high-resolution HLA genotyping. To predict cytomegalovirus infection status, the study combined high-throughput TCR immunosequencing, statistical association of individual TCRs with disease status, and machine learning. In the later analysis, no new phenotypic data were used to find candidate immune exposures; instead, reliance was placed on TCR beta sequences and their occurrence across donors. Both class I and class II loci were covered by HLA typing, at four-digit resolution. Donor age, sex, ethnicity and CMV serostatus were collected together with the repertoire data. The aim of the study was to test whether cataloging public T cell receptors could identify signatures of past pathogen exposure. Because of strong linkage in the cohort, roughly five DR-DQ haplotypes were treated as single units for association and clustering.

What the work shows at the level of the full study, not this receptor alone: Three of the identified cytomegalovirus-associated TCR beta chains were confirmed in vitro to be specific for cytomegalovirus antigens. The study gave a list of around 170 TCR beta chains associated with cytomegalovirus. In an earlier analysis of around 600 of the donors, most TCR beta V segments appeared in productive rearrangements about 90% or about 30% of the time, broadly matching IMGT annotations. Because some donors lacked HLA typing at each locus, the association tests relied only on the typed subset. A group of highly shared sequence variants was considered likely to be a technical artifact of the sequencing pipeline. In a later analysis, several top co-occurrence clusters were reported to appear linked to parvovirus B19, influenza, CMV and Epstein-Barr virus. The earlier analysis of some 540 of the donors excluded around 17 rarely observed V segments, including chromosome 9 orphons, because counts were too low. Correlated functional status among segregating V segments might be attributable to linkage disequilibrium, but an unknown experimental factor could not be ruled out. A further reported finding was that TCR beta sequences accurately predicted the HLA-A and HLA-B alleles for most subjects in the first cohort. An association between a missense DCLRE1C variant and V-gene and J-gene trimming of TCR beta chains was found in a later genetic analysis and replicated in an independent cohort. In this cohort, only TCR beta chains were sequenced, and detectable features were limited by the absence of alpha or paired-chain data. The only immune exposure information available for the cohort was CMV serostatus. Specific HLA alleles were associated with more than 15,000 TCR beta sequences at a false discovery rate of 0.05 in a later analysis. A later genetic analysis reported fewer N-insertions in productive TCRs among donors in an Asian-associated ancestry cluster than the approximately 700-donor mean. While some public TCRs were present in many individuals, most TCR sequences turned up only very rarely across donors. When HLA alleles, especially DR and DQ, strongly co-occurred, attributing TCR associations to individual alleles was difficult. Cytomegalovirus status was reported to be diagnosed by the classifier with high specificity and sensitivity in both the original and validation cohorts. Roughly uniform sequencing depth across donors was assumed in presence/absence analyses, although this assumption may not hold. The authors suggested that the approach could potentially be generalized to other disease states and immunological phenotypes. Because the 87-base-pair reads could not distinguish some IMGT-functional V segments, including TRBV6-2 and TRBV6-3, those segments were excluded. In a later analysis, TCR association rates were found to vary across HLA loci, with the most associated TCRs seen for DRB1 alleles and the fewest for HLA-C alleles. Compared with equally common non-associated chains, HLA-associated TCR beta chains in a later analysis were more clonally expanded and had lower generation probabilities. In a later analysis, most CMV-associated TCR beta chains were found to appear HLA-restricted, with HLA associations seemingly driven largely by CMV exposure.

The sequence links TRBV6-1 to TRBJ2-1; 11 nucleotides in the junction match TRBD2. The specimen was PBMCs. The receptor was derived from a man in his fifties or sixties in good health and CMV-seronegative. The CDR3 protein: CASSEKVAGGLYNEQFF. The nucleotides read TGTGCCAGCAGTGAAAAAGTAGCGGGAGGGCTATACAATGAGCAGTTCTTC.